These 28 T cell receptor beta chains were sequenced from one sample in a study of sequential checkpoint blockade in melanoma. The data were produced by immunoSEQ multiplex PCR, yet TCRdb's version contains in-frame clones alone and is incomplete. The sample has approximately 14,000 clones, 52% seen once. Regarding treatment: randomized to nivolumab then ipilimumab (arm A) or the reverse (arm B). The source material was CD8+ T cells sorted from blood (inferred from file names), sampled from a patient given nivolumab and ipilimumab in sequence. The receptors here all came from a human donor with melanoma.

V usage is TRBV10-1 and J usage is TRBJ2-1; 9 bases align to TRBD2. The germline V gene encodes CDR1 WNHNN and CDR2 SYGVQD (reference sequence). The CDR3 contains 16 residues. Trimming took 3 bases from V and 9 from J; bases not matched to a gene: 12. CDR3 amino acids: CASSDRGTSCEGEQFF. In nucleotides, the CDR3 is TGCGCCAGCAGTGACCGCGGGACTAGCTGCGAGGGTGAGCAGTTCTTC.

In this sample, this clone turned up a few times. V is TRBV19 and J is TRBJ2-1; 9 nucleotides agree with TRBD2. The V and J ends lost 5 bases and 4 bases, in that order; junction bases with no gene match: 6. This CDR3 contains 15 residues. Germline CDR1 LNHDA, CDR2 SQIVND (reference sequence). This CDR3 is CASSHTSGPYNEQFF. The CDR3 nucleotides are TGTGCCAGTAGTCATACTAGCGGGCCTTACAATGAGCAGTTCTTC.

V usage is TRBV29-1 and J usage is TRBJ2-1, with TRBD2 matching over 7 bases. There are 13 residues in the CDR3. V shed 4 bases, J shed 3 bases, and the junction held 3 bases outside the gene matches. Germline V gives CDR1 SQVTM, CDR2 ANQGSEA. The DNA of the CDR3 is TGCAGCGTTGGCCTAGCGGTCTACAATGAGCAGTTCTTC. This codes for CSVGLAVYNEQFF.

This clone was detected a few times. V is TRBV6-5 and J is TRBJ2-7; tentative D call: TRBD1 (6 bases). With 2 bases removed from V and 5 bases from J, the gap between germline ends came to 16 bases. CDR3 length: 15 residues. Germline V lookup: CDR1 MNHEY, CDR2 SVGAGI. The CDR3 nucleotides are TGTGCCAGCAGTTACGCTGATAGTACAGGGCACGAGCAGTACTTC. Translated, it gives CASSYADSTGHEQYF.

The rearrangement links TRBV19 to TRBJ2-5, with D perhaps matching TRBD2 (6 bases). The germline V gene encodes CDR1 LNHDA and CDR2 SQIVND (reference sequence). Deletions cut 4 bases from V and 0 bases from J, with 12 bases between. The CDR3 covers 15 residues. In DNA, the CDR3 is TGTGCCAGTAGTACCGAACGGGACTACCAAGAGACCCAGTACTTC. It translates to CASSTERDYQETQYF.

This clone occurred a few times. CDR3 amino acids: CASSPGLARIADTQYF. DNA of the CDR3: TGCGCCAGCAGCCCGGGACTAGCGAGAATCGCAGATACGCAGTATTTT. The chain uses TRBV5-1 and TRBJ2-3, with 10 bases identical to TRBD2. CDR3 length equals 16 residues. Per the germline V gene, CDR1 is SGHRS and CDR2 is YFSETQ. With V trimmed by 4 bases and J by 4 bases, 9 bases remained unmatched.

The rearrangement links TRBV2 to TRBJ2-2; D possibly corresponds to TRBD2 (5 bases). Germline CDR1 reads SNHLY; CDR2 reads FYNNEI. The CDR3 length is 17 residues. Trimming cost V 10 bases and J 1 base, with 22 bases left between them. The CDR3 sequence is CAIHPVAGRRNTGELFF. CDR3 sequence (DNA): TGTGCCATCCACCCTGTGGCGGGTCGAAGGAACACCGGGGAGCTGTTTTTT.

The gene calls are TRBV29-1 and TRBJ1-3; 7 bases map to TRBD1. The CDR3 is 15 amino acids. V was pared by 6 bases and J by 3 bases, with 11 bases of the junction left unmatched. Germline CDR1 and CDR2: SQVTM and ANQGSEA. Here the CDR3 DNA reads TGCAGCGTAACCTTTACAGGGGCTTTTGGAAACACCATATATTTT. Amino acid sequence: CSVTFTGAFGNTIYF.

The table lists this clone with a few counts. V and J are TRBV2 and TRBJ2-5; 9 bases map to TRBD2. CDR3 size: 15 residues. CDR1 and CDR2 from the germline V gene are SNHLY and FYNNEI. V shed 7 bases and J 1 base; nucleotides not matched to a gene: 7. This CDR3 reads CASKLAGGIQETQYF. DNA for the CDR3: TGTGCCAGCAAACTAGCGGGCGGAATCCAAGAGACCCAGTACTTC.

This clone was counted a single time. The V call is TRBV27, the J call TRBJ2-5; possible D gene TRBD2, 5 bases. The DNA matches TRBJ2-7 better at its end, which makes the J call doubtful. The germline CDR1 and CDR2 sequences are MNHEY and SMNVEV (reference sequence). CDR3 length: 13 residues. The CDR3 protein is CASSFGSEYEQYF. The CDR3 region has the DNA TGTGCCAGCAGTTTTGGTAGCGAGTACGAGCAGTACTTC.

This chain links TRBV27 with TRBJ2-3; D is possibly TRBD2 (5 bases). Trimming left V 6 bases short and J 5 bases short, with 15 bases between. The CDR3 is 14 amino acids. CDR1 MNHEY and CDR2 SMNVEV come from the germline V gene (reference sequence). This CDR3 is CASRFLVSGDTQYF. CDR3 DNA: TGTGCCAGCAGGTTCCTAGTAAGCGGAGATACGCAGTATTTT.

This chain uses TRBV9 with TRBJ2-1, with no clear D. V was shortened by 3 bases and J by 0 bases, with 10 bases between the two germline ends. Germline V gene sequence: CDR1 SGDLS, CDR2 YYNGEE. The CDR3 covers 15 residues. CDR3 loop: CASSAFSSSYNEQFF. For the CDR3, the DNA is TGTGCCAGCAGCGCCTTCTCCAGCTCCTACAATGAGCAGTTCTTC.

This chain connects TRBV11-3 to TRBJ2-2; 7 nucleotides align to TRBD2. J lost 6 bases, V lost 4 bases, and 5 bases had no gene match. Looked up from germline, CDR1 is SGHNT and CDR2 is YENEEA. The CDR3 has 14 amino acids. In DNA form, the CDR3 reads TGTGCCAGCAGCTATCGGGGGGACTCCGGGGAGCTGTTTTTT. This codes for CASSYRGDSGELFF.

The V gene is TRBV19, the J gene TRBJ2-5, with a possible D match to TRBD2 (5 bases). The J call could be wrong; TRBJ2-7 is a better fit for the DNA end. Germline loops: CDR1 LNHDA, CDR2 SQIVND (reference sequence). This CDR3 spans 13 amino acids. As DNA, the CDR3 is TGTGCCAGTAGTACGACTACACCCTACGAGCAGTACTTC. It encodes CASSTTTPYEQYF.

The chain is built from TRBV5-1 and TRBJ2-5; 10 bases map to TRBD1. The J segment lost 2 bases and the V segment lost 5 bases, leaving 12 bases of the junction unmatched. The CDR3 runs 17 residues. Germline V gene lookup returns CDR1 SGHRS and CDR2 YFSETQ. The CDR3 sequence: CASSGDRDRGIQETQYF. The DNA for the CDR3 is TGCGCCAGCAGTGGGGACCGGGACAGGGGAATACAAGAGACCCAGTACTTC.

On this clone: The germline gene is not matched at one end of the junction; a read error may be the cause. The CDR3 loop reads CASSLDRWNTEAFF. The CDR3 nucleotides read TGTGCCAGCAGTTTGGACAGGTGGAACACTGAAGCTTTCTTT. The chain recombines TRBV5-5 with TRBJ1-1, with TRBD1 matching 7 bases. Germline V gene sequence: CDR1 SGHKS, CDR2 YYEKEE (reference sequence). This CDR3 contains 14 residues. Drawing the rest from reference TRBV5-5 and TRBJ1-1, the complete variable domain is DAGVTQSPTHLIKTRGQQVTLRCSPISGHKSVSWYQQVLGQGPQFIFQYYEKEERGRGNFPDRFSARQFPNYSSELNVNALLLGDSALYLCASSLDRWNTEAFFGQGTRLTVV.

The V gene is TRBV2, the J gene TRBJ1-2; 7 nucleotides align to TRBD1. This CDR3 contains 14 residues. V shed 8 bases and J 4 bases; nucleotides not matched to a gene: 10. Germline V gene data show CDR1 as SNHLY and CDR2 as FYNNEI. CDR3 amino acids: CASEDRQGTYGYTF. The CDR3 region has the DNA TGTGCCAGCGAGGATCGACAGGGAACCTATGGCTACACCTTC.

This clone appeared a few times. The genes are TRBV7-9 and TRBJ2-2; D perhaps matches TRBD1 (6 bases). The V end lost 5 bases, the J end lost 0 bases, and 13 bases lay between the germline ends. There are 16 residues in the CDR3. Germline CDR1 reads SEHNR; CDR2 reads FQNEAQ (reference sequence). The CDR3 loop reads CASSEGVEPNTGELFF. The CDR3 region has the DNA TGTGCCAGCAGCGAGGGGGTAGAACCGAACACCGGGGAGCTGTTTTTT.

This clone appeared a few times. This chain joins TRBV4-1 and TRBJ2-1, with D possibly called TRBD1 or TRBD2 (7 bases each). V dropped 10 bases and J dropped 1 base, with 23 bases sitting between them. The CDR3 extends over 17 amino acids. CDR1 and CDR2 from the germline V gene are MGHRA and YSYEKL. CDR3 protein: CATRGGAREGSYNEQFF. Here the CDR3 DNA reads TGCGCCACCAGGGGGGGGGCGAGGGAGGGATCCTACAATGAGCAGTTCTTC.

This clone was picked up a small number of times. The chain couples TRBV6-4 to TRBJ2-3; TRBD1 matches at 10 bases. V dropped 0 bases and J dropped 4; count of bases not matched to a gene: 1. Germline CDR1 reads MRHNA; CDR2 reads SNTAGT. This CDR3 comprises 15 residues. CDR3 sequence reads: CASSDSTGGPDTQYF. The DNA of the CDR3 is TGTGCCAGCAGTGACTCGACAGGGGGCCCAGATACGCAGTATTTT.

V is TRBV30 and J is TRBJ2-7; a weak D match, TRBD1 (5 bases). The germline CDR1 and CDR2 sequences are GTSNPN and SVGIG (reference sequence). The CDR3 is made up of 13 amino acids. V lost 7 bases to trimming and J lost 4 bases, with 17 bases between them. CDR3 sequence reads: CASLPAGRYEQYF. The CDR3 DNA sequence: TGTGCCTCCCTTCCGGCAGGGCGGTACGAGCAGTACTTC.

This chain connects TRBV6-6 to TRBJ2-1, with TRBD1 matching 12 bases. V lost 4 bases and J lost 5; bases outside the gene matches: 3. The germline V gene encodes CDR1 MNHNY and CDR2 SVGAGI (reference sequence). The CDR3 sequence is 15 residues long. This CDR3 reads CASSSGQGANNEQFF. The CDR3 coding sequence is TGTGCCAGCAGTTCGGGACAGGGGGCGAACAATGAGCAGTTCTTC.

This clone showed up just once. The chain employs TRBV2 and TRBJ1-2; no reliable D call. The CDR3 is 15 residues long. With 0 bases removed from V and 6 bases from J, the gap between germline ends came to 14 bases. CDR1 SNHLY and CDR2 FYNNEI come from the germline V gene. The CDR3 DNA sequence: TGTGCCAGCAGTGAAGCGCTTTGGGCCTTGGATGGCTACACCTTC. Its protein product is CASSEALWALDGYTF.

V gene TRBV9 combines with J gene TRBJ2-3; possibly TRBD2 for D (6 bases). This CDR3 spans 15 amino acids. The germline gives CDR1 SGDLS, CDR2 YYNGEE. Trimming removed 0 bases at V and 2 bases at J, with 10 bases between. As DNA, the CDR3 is TGTGCCAGCAGCGTAGCGGGGGTGGACACAGATACGCAGTATTTT. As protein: CASSVAGVDTDTQYF.

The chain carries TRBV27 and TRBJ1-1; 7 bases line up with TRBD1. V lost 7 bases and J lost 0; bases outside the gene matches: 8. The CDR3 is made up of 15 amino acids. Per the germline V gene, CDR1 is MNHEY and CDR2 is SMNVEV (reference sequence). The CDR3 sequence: CASNWGQPMNTEAFF. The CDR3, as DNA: TGTGCCAGCAACTGGGGACAGCCCATGAACACTGAAGCTTTCTTT.

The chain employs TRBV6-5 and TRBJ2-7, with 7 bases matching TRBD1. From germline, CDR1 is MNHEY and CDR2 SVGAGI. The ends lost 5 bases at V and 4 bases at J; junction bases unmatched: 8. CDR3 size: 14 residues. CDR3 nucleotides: TGTGCCAGCAGTCCCGACAGGGTTGGGTACGAGCAGTACTTC. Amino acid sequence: CASSPDRVGYEQYF.

This chain's CDR3 is CASSRTAGGPNEQYF. The CDR3 nucleotides read TGCGCCAGCAGCAGAACGGCGGGAGGGCCTAACGAGCAGTACTTC. J is TRBJ2-7 and V is TRBV4-1; 9 bases agree with TRBD2. The germline V gene encodes CDR1 MGHRA and CDR2 YSYEKL. The length of the CDR3 is 15 residues. Trimming removed 5 bases from V and 5 bases from J; junction bases left unmatched: 10.

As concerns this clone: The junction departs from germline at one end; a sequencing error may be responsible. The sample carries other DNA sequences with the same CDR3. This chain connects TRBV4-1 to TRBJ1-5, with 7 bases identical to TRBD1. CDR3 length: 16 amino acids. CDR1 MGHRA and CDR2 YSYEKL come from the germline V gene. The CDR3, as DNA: TGTGCCAGCAGCCCTCTGACAGGGTCGGGTCATCAGCCCCAGCATTTT. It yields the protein CASSPLTGSGHQPQHF.